This T cell receptor (beta chain) was retrieved from a study of T cell responses to AZD1222 COVID-19 vaccine. Study outcomes and limitations: Spike-wide vaccine-associated CD4 TCRs dominated at 160-218 and 743-854. Spike-specific TCR breadth and depth both grew after two AZD1222 doses. Among the donors, most were white British and more were female, and clonal diversity was possibly underestimated.

V gave up 4 bases and J gave up 0 bases, with 16 bases separating them. The CDR3 is made up of 16 amino acids. From germline, CDR1 is SGHNT and CDR2 YYREEE (reference sequence). Concerning this clone itself: Its antigen remains unidentified.

Clones were read by immunoSEQ multiplex PCR, and TCRdb kept only the in-frame ones, dropping some. The repertoire holds 150,000 to 200,000 clones, with roughly 88% as singletons. Sample: peripheral blood, taken 28 days after the second AZD1222 dose. V is TRBV5-4 and J is TRBJ1-1; D unclear. The TCR originated in an adult who received the AZD1222 COVID-19 vaccine. The CDR3 is CASSPDPVGMNTEAFF. The CDR3 DNA reads TGTGCCAGCAGCCCTGACCCGGTAGGGATGAACACTGAAGCTTTCTTT.